Below are 2 T cell receptor beta chains sequenced from a single sample in a study of T-cell reconstitution after alpha-beta-depleted transplantation in children. As it was prepared, the TCRbeta library received unique molecular identifiers. MiXCR, run by TCRdb on the PCR reads, gives a single entry per CDR3 protein. The table records about 440,000 distinct CDR3 sequences, over 40% of them present only once. The sequencing used PBMCs, collected before TCRalphabeta/CD19-depleted stem cell transplant. The receptor source for this set is a girl aged 2 to 10 with aplastic anemia, due to receive a stem cell transplant.

The rearrangement joins TRBV19 to TRBJ2-1; the match to TRBD1 covers 10 bases. This CDR3 comprises 18 residues. V trimming: 6 bases; J trimming: 0 bases; junction bases outside the gene matches: 11. Germline V gene sequence: CDR1 LNHDA, CDR2 SQIVND (reference sequence). CDR3 bases: TGTGCCAGTAGGGGGGGACAGGGGCGCGGACTCTCCTACAATGAGCAGTTCTTC. This gives the protein CASRGGQGRGLSYNEQFF.

Many counts were recorded for this clonotype. The rearrangement links TRBV7-9 to TRBJ2-1; TRBD2 is a possible D gene (6 bases). Trimming left V 10 bases short and J 6 bases short, with 22 bases between. The CDR3 length is 15 residues. Germline-derived CDR1 and CDR2 are SEHNR and FQNEAQ (reference sequence). CDR3 loop: CAKTPLASVGNEQFF. The CDR3 bases are TGTGCCAAGACCCCCCTGGCTAGCGTCGGCAATGAGCAGTTCTTC.